Listed here are 14 T cell receptor beta chains from one sample, sequenced in a study of T cell repertoires in cytomegalovirus infection. TCRdb reprocessed the reads with MiXCR, giving one entry per CDR3 protein. In the table there are roughly 500,000 distinct CDR3 sequences, over 9% of which are singletons. The sample was PBMCs. These receptors came from a human donor in good health (CMV status not recorded). Some clones in this sample may be carry-over from other donors' samples.

The table lists this clonotype with many counts. The chain uses TRBV7-8 and TRBJ1-3; no clear D gene. Germline V lookup: CDR1 SGHVS, CDR2 FQNEAQ. This CDR3 is built from 13 residues. V gave up 6 bases and J gave up 0 bases, with 6 bases separating them. The chain's CDR3 is CASRLASGNTIYF. The CDR3 DNA sequence: TGTGCCAGCAGACTAGCCTCTGGAAACACCATATATTTT.

In its sample, this clonotype was seen a few times. This chain uses TRBV2 with TRBJ1-2; D unresolved. There are 11 residues in the CDR3. Germline loops: CDR1 SNHLY, CDR2 FYNNEI. Trimming took 9 bases from V and 8 from J, leaving 13 bases between them. CDR3 in amino acids: CARPTEFGYTF. The CDR3 region has the DNA TGTGCCAGACCTACTGAGTTCGGCTACACCTTC. Full variable domain (outside the CDR3, taken from reference TRBV2 and TRBJ1-2): EPEVTQTPSHQVTQMGQEVILRCVPISNHLYFYWYRQILGQKVEFLVSFYNNEISEKSEIFDDQFSVERPDGSNFTLKIRSTKLEDSAMYFCARPTEFGYTFGSGTRLTVV.

This clonotype occurred a few times. The genes are TRBV27 and TRBJ1-4; D is undetermined. V was cut by 2 bases and J by 4 bases, with 8 bases left in between. CDR3 length equals 14 residues. Germline V gene lookup returns CDR1 MNHEY and CDR2 SMNVEV (reference sequence). The CDR3 loop is CASSLTRYNEKLFF. The CDR3 bases are TGTGCCAGCAGTTTAACCCGGTATAATGAAAAACTGTTTTTT.

This chain uses TRBV5-4 with TRBJ2-1; 9 bases agree with TRBD1. CDR1 and CDR2 (germline): SGHNT, YYREEE (reference sequence). Losses at the gene ends were 3 bases for V and 6 bases for J; bases not matched to a gene: 10. The CDR3 spans 16 residues. CDR3: CASSSVTGGPPNEQFF. CDR3 nucleotides: TGTGCCAGCAGCTCGGTGACAGGGGGGCCTCCCAATGAGCAGTTCTTC.

This chain uses TRBV27 with TRBJ2-5; 11 nucleotides line up with TRBD2. The J segment lost 2 bases and the V segment lost 11 bases, leaving 19 bases of the junction unmatched. From germline, CDR1 is MNHEY and CDR2 SMNVEV (reference sequence). CDR3 size: 18 residues. In DNA form, the CDR3 reads TGTGCCTCCCGGCCGCTTTATACGGGACTAGCGGCGCAAGAGACCCAGTACTTC. Translated, it gives CASRPLYTGLAAQETQYF.

This clonotype was seen a handful of times. This chain joins TRBV3-1 and TRBJ2-7; perhaps D is TRBD1 or TRBD2 (5 bases each). Germline V gene lookup returns CDR1 LGHDT and CDR2 YNNKEL (reference sequence). This CDR3 is 13 amino acids long. Trimming shortened V by 4 bases and J by 7 bases, and 14 bases separated the two germline ends. CDR3 in amino acids: CASSRGPPREQYF. DNA of the CDR3: TGTGCCAGCAGCCGGGGACCGCCTCGAGAGCAGTACTTC.

The J gene is TRBJ2-5, the V gene TRBV19; maybe TRBD2 (5 bases). V lost 5 bases to trimming and J lost 1 base, with 11 bases between them. The CDR3 sequence is 14 residues long. Looked up from germline, CDR1 is LNHDA and CDR2 is SQIVND (reference sequence). CDR3 amino acids: CASSVSVLQETQYF. In DNA form, the CDR3 reads TGTGCCAGTAGTGTTAGCGTTCTCCAAGAGACCCAGTACTTC. Combining the CDR3 with reference TRBV19 and TRBJ2-5 gives the whole variable domain DGGITQSPKYLFRKEGQNVTLSCEQNLNHDAMYWYRQDPGQGLRLIYYSQIVNDFQKGDIAEGYSVSREKKESFPLTVTSAQKNPTAFYLCASSVSVLQETQYFGPGTRLLVL.

This clonotype was recorded a few times. This chain connects TRBV5-1 to TRBJ1-2; TRBD1 matches 8 bases. V lost 4 bases to trimming and J lost 7 bases; unmatched junction nucleotides: 15. This CDR3 is built from 16 residues. From germline, CDR1 is SGHRS and CDR2 YFSETQ. This chain's CDR3 is CASSENRQGSGSGYTF. CDR3 DNA: TGCGCCAGCAGCGAAAATCGACAGGGGTCCGGAAGTGGCTACACCTTC.

About this clonotype itself: A much bigger clone sits one base away, suggesting this may be a read error. The chain is built from TRBV2 and TRBJ1-3; the D gene is possibly TRBD1 (5 bases). Germline loops: CDR1 SNHLY, CDR2 FYNNEI. The CDR3 is made up of 17 amino acids. For the CDR3, the DNA is TGTGCCAGCACCCCCGGACAAGGGGCGAATTCTGGAAACACCATACATTTT. It yields the protein CASTPGQGANSGNTIHF.

This clonotype was detected many times. The CDR3 loop is CASSPGLASNEQFF. CDR3 nucleotide sequence: TGTGCCAGCTCCCCGGGACTAGCTTCGAATGAGCAGTTCTTC. The V and J genes are TRBV7-9 and TRBJ2-1; 9 bases fit TRBD2. This CDR3 contains 14 residues. Germline assignment: CDR1 SEHNR and CDR2 FQNEAQ (reference sequence). The ends lost 8 bases at V and 7 bases at J; junction bases unmatched: 9.

This clonotype was found many times. The rearrangement links TRBV28 to TRBJ1-2; D gene unclear. The CDR3 covers 14 residues. Germline CDR1 is MDHEN and CDR2 is SYDVKM. Trimming removed 3 bases at V and 2 bases at J, with 10 bases between. CDR3 sequence reads: CASSLSGPNYGYTF. The CDR3, as DNA: TGTGCCAGCAGTTTGTCCGGGCCCAACTATGGCTACACCTTC.

V gene TRBV4-2 combines with J gene TRBJ2-3; 10 bases are a match to TRBD2. V lost 0 bases to trimming and J lost 4 bases; unmatched junction nucleotides: 7. The CDR3 consists of 17 residues. Per germline, CDR1 LGHNA and CDR2 YNFKEQ. This CDR3 reads CASSQDGGGLAADTQYF. The CDR3 coding sequence is TGTGCCAGCAGCCAAGATGGGGGAGGACTAGCGGCAGATACGCAGTATTTT.

This clonotype showed up many times. This chain links TRBV11-2 with TRBJ2-1; TRBD2 is a possible D gene (6 bases). The V end was cut by 4 bases, the J end by 6 bases, with 19 bases between. The CDR3 runs to 16 residues. In germline, CDR1 is SGHAT, CDR2 FQNNGV. The CDR3 DNA reads TGTGCCAGCAGCTCCCTTCGCGGGGTCGGCCCCAATGAGCAGTTCTTC. Protein: CASSSLRGVGPNEQFF.

V gene TRBV5-1 combines with J gene TRBJ1-1; D gene ambiguous. From germline, CDR1 is SGHRS and CDR2 YFSETQ. This CDR3 comprises 12 residues. The V gene lost 6 bases and the J gene lost 2 bases, with 8 bases spanning the gap. The CDR3 bases are TGCGCCAGCACGGGCAGTAACACTGAAGCTTTCTTT. This encodes CASTGSNTEAFF.